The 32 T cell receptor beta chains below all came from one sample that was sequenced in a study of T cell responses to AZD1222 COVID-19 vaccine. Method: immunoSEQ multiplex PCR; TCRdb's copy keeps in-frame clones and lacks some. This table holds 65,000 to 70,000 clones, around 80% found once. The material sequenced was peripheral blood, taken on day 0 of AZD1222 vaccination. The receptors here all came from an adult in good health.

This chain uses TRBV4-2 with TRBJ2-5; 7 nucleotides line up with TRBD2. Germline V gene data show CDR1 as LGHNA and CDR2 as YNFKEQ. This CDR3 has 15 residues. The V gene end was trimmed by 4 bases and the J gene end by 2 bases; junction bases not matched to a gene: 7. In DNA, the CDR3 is TGTGCCAGCAGCCCGGGCGCTAGCGGACAAGAGACCCAGTACTTC. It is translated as CASSPGASGQETQYF.

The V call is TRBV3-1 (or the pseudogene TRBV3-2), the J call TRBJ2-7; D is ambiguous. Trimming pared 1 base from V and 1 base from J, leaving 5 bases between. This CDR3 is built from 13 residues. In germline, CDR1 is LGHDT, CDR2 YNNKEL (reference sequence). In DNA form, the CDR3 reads TGTGCCAGCAGCCAAGCCACATCCTACGAGCAGTACTTC. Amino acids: CASSQATSYEQYF.

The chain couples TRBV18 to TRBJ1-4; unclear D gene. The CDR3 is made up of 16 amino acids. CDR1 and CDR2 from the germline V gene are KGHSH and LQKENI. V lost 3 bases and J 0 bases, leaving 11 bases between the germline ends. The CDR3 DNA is TGTGCCAGCTCACCGACGGTGCCTGCAACTAATGAAAAACTGTTTTTT. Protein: CASSPTVPATNEKLFF.

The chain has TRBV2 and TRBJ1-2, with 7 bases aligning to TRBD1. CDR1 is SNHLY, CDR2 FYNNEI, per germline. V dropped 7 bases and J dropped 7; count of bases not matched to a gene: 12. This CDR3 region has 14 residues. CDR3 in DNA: TGTGCCAGCATGGTGGGCAGGGGGTTTGGTGGCTACACCTTC. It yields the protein CASMVGRGFGGYTF.

The CDR3 nucleotides read TGTGCCAGCAGTGAATTAGTGAGGGGGCCGGGAGATGGCTACACCTTC. This encodes CASSELVRGPGDGYTF. This chain uses TRBV25-1 with TRBJ1-2; 7 bases are a match to TRBD1. The CDR3 contains 16 residues. V shed 1 base, J shed 6 bases, and the junction held 11 bases outside the gene matches. From germline, CDR1 is MGHDK and CDR2 SYGVNS.

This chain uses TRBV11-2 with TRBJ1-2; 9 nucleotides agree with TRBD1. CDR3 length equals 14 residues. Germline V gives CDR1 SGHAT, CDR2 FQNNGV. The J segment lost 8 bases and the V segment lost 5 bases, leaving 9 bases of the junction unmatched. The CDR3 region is CASSPRDRARGYTF. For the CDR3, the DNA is TGTGCCAGCAGCCCGAGGGACAGGGCGCGGGGCTACACCTTC.

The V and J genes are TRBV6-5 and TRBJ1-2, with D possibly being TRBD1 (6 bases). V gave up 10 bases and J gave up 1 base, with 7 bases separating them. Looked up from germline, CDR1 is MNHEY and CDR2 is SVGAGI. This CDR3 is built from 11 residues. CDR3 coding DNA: TGTGCCAACAGGGTTAACTATGGCTACACCTTC. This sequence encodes CANRVNYGYTF.

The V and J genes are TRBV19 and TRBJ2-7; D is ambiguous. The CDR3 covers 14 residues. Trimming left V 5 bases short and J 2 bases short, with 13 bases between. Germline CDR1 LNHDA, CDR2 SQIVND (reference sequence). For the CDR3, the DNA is TGTGCCAGTAGTCGGGCAGAAGCGACCTACGAGCAGTACTTC. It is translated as CASSRAEATYEQYF.

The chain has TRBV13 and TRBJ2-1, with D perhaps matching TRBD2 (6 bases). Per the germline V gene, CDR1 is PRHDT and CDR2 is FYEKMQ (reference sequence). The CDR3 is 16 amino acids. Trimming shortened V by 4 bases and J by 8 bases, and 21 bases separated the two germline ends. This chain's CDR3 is CASSSRSRLEFYEQFF. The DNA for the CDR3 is TGTGCCAGCAGCTCCCGTTCCAGACTAGAGTTTTATGAGCAGTTCTTC.

The CDR3 region is CASSLGFTGDSNQPQHF. CDR3 in DNA: TGTGCCAGCAGCTTAGGGTTTACAGGGGATAGCAATCAGCCCCAGCATTTT. The chain is built from TRBV7-8 and TRBJ1-5, with 7 bases aligning to TRBD1. The ends lost 1 base at V and 0 bases at J; junction bases unmatched: 6. The CDR3 totals 17 residues. In germline, CDR1 is SGHVS, CDR2 FQNEAQ.

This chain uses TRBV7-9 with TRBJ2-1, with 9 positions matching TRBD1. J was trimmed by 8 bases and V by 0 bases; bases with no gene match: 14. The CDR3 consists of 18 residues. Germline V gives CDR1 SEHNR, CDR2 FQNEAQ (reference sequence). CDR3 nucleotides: TGTGCCAGCAGCTTAGCGGGACAGGGTTCATTAAGGATCGATGAGCAGTTCTTC. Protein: CASSLAGQGSLRIDEQFF.

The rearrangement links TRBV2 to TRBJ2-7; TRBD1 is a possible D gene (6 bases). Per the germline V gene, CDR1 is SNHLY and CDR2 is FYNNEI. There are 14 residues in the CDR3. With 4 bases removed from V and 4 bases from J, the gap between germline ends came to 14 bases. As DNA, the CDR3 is TGTGCCAGCAGTGGGACAGACGAAGGTTACGAGCAGTACTTC. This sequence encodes CASSGTDEGYEQYF.

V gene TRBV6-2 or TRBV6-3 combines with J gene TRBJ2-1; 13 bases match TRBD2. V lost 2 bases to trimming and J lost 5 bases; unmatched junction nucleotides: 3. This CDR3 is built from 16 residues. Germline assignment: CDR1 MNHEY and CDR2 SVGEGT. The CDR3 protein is CASSYATSGGDNEQFF. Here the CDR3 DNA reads TGTGCCAGCAGTTACGCCACTAGCGGGGGGGACAATGAGCAGTTCTTC.

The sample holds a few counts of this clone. The CDR3 DNA follows: TGTGCCAGCAGCTTAGCGGTACAGGGGTGGCTCTCCTACGAGCAGTACTTC. Protein: CASSLAVQGWLSYEQYF. V and J are TRBV7-9 and TRBJ2-7; 7 bases fit TRBD1. V gave up 0 bases and J gave up 0 bases; unmatched junction bases: 8. The CDR3 is 17 residues long. Germline V gives CDR1 SEHNR, CDR2 FQNEAQ (reference sequence).

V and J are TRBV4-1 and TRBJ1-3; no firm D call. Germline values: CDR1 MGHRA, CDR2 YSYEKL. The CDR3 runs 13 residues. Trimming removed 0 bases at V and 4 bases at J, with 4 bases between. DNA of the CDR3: TGCGCCAGCAGCCAAGATCAAGGAAACACCATATATTTT. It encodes CASSQDQGNTIYF.

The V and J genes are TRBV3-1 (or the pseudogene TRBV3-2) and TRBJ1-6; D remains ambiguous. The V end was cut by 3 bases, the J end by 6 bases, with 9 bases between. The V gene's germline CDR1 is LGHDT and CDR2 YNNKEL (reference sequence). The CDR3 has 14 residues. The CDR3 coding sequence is TGTGCCAGCAGCCAGGGGTTAGGTAATTCACCCCTCCACTTT. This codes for CASSQGLGNSPLHF.

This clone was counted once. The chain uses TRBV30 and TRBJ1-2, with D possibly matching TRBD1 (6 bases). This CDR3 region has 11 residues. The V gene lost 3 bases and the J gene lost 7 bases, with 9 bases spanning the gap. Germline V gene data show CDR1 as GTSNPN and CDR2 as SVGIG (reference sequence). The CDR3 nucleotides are TGTGCCTGGAGCAACAGGGCTGGCTACACCTTC. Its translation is CAWSNRAGYTF.

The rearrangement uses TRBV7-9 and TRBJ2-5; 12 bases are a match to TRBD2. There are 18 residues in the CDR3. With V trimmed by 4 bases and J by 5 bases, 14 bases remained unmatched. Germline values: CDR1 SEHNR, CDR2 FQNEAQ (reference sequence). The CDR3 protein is CASSSRRLAGGPGETQYF. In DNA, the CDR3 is TGTGCCAGCAGCTCCCGGCGGCTAGCGGGGGGGCCGGGGGAGACCCAGTACTTC.

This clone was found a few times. The CDR3 protein is CASSRDTSNQPQHF. The CDR3 DNA reads as TGTGCCAGCAGTCGGGACACCAGCAATCAGCCCCAGCATTTT. The gene calls are TRBV2 and TRBJ1-5; D is perhaps TRBD1 (6 bases). CDR1 is SNHLY and CDR2 is FYNNEI in the germline V gene. The CDR3 has 14 residues. The V gene lost 5 bases and the J gene lost 1 base, with 9 bases spanning the gap. The complete variable domain, with remaining parts taken from reference TRBV2 and TRBJ1-5, reads EPEVTQTPSHQVTQMGQEVILRCVPISNHLYFYWYRQILGQKVEFLVSFYNNEISEKSEIFDDQFSVERPDGSNFTLKIRSTKLEDSAMYFCASSRDTSNQPQHFGDGTRLSIL.

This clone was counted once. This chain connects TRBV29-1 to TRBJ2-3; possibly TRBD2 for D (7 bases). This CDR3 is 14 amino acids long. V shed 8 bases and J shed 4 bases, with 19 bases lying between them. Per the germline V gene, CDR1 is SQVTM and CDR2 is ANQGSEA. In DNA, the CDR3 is TGCAGCATCCAAGAGTGGGGGGGCTCAGATACGCAGTATTTT. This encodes CSIQEWGGSDTQYF.

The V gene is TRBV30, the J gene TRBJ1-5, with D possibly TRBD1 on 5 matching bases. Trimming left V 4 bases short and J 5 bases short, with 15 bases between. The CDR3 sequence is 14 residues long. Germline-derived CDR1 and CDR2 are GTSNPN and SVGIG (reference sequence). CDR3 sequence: CAWTLAGGDQPQHF. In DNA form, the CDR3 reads TGTGCCTGGACCTTGGCGGGGGGGGATCAGCCCCAGCATTTT.

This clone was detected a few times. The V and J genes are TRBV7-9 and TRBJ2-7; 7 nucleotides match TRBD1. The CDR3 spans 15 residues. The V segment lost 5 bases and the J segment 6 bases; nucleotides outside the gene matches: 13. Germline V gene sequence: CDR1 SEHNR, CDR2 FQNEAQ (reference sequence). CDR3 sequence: CASSPRTGLLIEQYF. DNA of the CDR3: TGTGCCAGCAGCCCGCGGACAGGACTTTTGATCGAGCAGTACTTC. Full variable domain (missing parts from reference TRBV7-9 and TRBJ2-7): DTGVSQNPRHKITKRGQNVTFRCDPISEHNRLYWYRQTLGQGPEFLTYFQNEAQLEKSRLLSDRFSAERPKGSFSTLEIQRTEQGDSAMYLCASSPRTGLLIEQYFGPGTRLTVT.

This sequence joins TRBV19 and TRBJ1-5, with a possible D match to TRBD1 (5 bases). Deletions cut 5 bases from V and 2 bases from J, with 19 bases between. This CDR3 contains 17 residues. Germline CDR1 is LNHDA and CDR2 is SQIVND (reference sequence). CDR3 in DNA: TGTGCCAGTAGTCAAGGGCCCAACCTGGGGGGCAATCAGCCCCAGCATTTT. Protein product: CASSQGPNLGGNQPQHF.

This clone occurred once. CDR3 residues: CASREGSSQPQHF. CDR3 DNA: TGCGCCAGCAGGGAGGGGTCTTCTCAGCCCCAGCATTTT. The V gene is TRBV10-2, the J gene TRBJ1-5, with D perhaps TRBD1 (5 bases). This CDR3 spans 13 amino acids. V was clipped by 6 bases and J by 6 bases, with 12 bases between them. The germline CDR1 and CDR2 sequences are WSHSY and SAAADI.

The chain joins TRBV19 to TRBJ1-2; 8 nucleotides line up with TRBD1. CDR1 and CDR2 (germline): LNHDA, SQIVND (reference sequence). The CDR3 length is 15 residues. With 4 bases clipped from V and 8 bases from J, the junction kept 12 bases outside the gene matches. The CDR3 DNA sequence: TGTGCCAGTAGTACCCCGGGACAGGCGCGAGCGGGCTACACCTTC. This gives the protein CASSTPGQARAGYTF.

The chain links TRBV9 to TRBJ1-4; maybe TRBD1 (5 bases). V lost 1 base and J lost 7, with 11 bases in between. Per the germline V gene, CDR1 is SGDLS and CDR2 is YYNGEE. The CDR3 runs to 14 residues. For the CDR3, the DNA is TGTGCCAGCAGCGTAAACGGGGGAGGTGAAAAACTGTTTTTT. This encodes CASSVNGGGEKLFF.

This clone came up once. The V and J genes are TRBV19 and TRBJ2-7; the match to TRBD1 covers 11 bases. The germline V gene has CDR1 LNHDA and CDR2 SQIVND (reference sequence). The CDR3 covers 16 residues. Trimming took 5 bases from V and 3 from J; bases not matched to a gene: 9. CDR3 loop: CASSVWTGGLVYEQYF. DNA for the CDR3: TGTGCCAGTAGTGTCTGGACAGGGGGCTTGGTCTACGAGCAGTACTTC.

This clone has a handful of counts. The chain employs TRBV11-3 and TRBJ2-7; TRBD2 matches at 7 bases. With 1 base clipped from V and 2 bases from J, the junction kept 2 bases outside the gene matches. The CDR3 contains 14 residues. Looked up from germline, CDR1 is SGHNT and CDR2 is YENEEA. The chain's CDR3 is CASSLGRGAYEQYF. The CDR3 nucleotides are TGTGCCAGCAGCTTAGGACGGGGGGCCTACGAGCAGTACTTC.

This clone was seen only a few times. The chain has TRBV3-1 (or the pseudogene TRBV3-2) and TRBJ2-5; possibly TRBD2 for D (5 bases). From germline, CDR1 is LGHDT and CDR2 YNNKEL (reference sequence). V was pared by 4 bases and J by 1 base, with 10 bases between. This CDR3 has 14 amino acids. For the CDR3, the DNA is TGTGCCAGCAGCCCCGAGGGTGCCCAAGAGACCCAGTACTTC. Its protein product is CASSPEGAQETQYF.

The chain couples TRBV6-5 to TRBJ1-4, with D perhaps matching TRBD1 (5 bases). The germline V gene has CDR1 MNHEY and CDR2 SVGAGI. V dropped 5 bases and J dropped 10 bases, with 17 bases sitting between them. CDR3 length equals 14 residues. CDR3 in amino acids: CASSPMGPDGKLFF. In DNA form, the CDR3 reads TGTGCCAGCAGTCCCATGGGGCCGGATGGAAAACTGTTTTTT.

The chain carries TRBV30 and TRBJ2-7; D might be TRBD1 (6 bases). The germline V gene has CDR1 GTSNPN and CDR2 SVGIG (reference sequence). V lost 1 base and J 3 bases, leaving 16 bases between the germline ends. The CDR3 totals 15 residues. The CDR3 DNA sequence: TGTGCCTGGAGTGCCACAGGGTTGACTCTCTACGAGCAGTACTTC. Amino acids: CAWSATGLTLYEQYF. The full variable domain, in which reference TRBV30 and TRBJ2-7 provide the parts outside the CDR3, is SQTIHQWPATLVQPVGSPLSLECTVEGTSNPNLYWYRQAAGRGLQLLFYSVGIGQISSEVPQNLSASRPQDRQFILSSKKLLLSDSGFYLCAWSATGLTLYEQYFGPGTRLTVT.

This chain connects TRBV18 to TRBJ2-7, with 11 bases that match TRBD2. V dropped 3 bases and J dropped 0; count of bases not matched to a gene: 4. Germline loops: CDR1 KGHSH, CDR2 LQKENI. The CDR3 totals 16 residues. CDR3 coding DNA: TGTGCCAGCTCACCCCCGGGACTAGCGGACTCCTACGAGCAGTACTTC. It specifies CASSPPGLADSYEQYF.